This is a list of T cell receptor beta chains from one sample in a study of cytotoxic CD8 clonotypes in ibrutinib-treated CLL. TCRdb keeps only in-frame clones here, not all; method: immunoSEQ multiplex PCR. In the table there are 110,000 to 150,000 clones, about 78% of which are singletons. The source material was PBMCs, sampled after 24 months of ibrutinib treatment. These receptors all come from a human donor with chronic lymphocytic leukemia. Both conserved end residues are part of each CDR3. The D gene is left open where the match is weak. For some rows the clone size is stated as once, few or many, or as a class when expanded; others skip it.

TRBD1	TRBV6-5	TRBJ2-7	NA	TGTGCCAGCAGTTCGGGGACAGCGATCTACGAGCAGTACTTC	CASSSGTAIYEQYF
NA	TRBV5-1	TRBJ2-7	medium-sized	TGCGCCAGCAGCCCCGACGGGGCTCCCATCTACGAGCAGTACTTC	CASSPDGAPIYEQYF
NA	TRBV4-2	TRBJ1-1	NA	TGTGCCAGCAGCCAAAGTGAGGGATCGAACACTGAAGCTTTCTTT	CASSQSEGSNTEAFF
NA	TRBV10-3	TRBJ2-1	NA	TGTGCCATCACAAACAGGTACAATGAGCAGTTCTTC	CAITNRYNEQFF
NA	TRBV7-9	TRBJ2-7	many	TGTGCCAGCAGCCCCCGGCCCCGCTCCTACGAGCAGTACTTC	CASSPRPRSYEQYF
TRBD1	TRBV4-1	TRBJ2-7	NA	TGCGCCAGCAGCCACCCGGACAGGGTGAGCCCCTACGAGCAGTACTTC	CASSHPDRVSPYEQYF
NA	TRBV7-2	TRBJ1-2	NA	TGTGCCAGCAGCCCGCGGACCGTCTATGGCTACACCTTC	CASSPRTVYGYTF
NA	TRBV5-1	TRBJ2-5	NA	TGCGCCAGCAGCCCCCCAGACACGCAAGAGACCCAGTACTTC	CASSPPDTQETQYF
TRBD2	TRBV9	TRBJ2-7	NA	TGTGCCAGCAGCGTAGGGCGGGGGAGTGTCTACGAGCAGTACTTC	CASSVGRGSVYEQYF
NA	TRBV9	TRBJ2-7	NA	TGTGCCAGCAGCGAGGGGGACGCCGACTCCTACGAGCAGTACTTC	CASSEGDADSYEQYF
TRBD1	TRBV10-3	TRBJ1-1	NA	TGTGCCATCAGTGAGTTCTCCGGGACAGGGGGCACTGAAGCTTTCTTT	CAISEFSGTGGTEAFF
TRBD1	TRBV7-2	TRBJ1-1	NA	TGTGCCAGCAGCCCTGGACAGGGCCGCACTGAAGCTTTCTTT	CASSPGQGRTEAFF
TRBD2	TRBV6-1	TRBJ2-3	NA	TGTGCCAGCAGTGAAATCTTGGGACTAGTAGGGGATACGCAGTATTTT	CASSEILGLVGDTQYF
NA	TRBV5-1	TRBJ2-4	once	TGCGCCAGCAGCTTGGTTGGGGTAGCCAAAAACATTCAGTACTTC	CASSLVGVAKNIQYF
TRBD1	TRBV5-4	TRBJ2-1	NA	TGTGCCAGCAGCTCGGTATTACCTGACAGGGGATTCTACAATGAGCAGTTCTTC	CASSSVLPDRGFYNEQFF
NA	TRBV6-1	TRBJ2-7	NA	TGTGCCAGCAGGGGCATAGGAGGGGACGAGCAGTACTTC	CASRGIGGDEQYF
TRBD1	TRBV7-2	TRBJ1-5	NA	TGTGCCAGCAGCTTAGTTGGGACAGGCCAGAATCAGCCCCAGCATTTT	CASSLVGTGQNQPQHF
NA	TRBV5-1	TRBJ1-3	NA	TGCGCCAGCAGCCCCCAGGGAGCTGGAAACACCATATATTTT	CASSPQGAGNTIYF
TRBD1	TRBV9	TRBJ1-2	NA	TGTGCCAGCAGCCTCCACAGCCCCGGGACAGGGTCGGGCTACACCTTC	CASSLHSPGTGSGYTF
NA	TRBV4-1	TRBJ1-2	NA	TGCGCCAGCAGCCAAGAGGGGGGATTGGGCTGGTACACCTTC	CASSQEGGLGWYTF
TRBD2	TRBV4-3	TRBJ2-1	NA	TGCGCCAGCAGCCAAGGGACTAGCGGGACCTACAATGAGCAGTTCTTC	CASSQGTSGTYNEQFF
TRBD1	TRBV5-1	TRBJ1-1	NA	TGCGCCAGCACCGACAGGGGGTTAAACACTGAAGCTTTCTTT	CASTDRGLNTEAFF